The rows below give T cell receptor beta chains drawn from one sample of a study of cytomegalovirus exposure and HLA in healthy donors. Data came from immunoSEQ multiplex PCR; TCRdb stores just in-frame clones and leaves some out. Counted here are more than 150,000 clones, approximately 78% occurring once; the ten biggest clones make up around 1.4%. Material for sequencing was PBMCs. The receptors shown here come from a male donor in good health and CMV-seronegative. CDR3s include the opening cysteine and the closing phenylalanine or tryptophan. Fields, in order: D gene, clone size, J gene, V gene, CDR3 protein, CDR3 DNA. D genes are given only for firm matches. Not all rows give a size; the values are once, few, many and, for expanded clones, a class.

>NA|NA|TRBJ1-1|TRBV6-5
CASRTGNQNTEAFF
TGTGCCAGCAGAACAGGGAATCAGAACACTGAAGCTTTCTTT
>TRBD2|NA|TRBJ2-7|TRBV6-1
CASSEPWASGSYEQYF
TGTGCCAGCAGTGAACCGTGGGCTAGCGGGAGTTACGAGCAGTACTTC
>NA|NA|TRBJ1-1|TRBV2
CASRAGGLGAFF
TGTGCCAGCAGGGCAGGAGGCCTTGGGGCTTTCTTT
>TRBD1|NA|TRBJ1-2|TRBV12-5
CASGLPGGAGYGYTF
TGTGCTAGTGGCCTACCAGGGGGCGCGGGCTATGGCTACACCTTC
>TRBD2|NA|TRBJ2-3|TRBV7-6
CASSLGSGTLTDTQYF
TGTGCCAGCAGCTTAGGTAGCGGGACGCTCACAGATACGCAGTATTTT
>NA|NA|TRBJ2-1|TRBV4-3
CASSQSGTASSYNEQFF
TGCGCCAGCAGCCAATCTGGGACTGCCAGCTCCTACAATGAGCAGTTCTTC
>NA|NA|TRBJ2-7|TRBV25-1
CASSDSGSYEQYF
TGTGCCAGCAGTGATTCGGGGTCCTACGAGCAGTACTTC
>NA|NA|TRBJ2-7|TRBV9
CASSVTGSSYEQYF
TGTGCCAGCAGCGTAACAGGGAGCTCCTACGAGCAGTACTTC
>TRBD2|NA|TRBJ2-5|TRBV27
CASSSLADPQETQYF
TGTGCCAGCAGTTCACTAGCGGACCCACAAGAGACCCAGTACTTC
>NA|NA|TRBJ1-2|TRBV7-2
CASSSSIHDNYGYTF
TGTGCCAGCAGCTCCTCTATCCACGATAACTATGGCTACACCTTC
>NA|NA|TRBJ1-2|TRBV18
CASSPSPPNYGYTF
TGTGCCAGCTCACCAAGCCCCCCTAATTATGGCTACACCTTC
>NA|NA|TRBJ2-2|TRBV6-5
CASGSLRKGHGELFF
TGTGCCAGCGGGTCCCTCCGTAAGGGGCACGGGGAGCTGTTTTTT
>TRBD2|NA|TRBJ2-7|TRBV19
CASRRLALSSEQYF
TGTGCCAGTAGAAGACTAGCTTTGTCCTCCGAGCAGTACTTC
>TRBD1|NA|TRBJ2-3|TRBV29-1
CSAGVQGVRTDTQYF
TGCAGCGCCGGAGTTCAGGGGGTTAGAACAGATACGCAGTATTTT
>NA|NA|TRBJ1-2|TRBV19
CASSWGVEANYGYTF
TGTGCCAGTAGTTGGGGCGTTGAAGCTAACTATGGCTACACCTTC
>TRBD2|NA|TRBJ2-1|TRBV7-2
CASSFYGTSGNNEQFF
TGTGCCAGCAGCTTCTACGGGACTAGCGGGAATAATGAGCAGTTCTTC
>NA|NA|TRBJ1-1|TRBV9
CASSVDPGLMNTEAFF
TGTGCCAGCAGCGTTGATCCAGGGCTTATGAACACTGAAGCTTTCTTT
>TRBD1|NA|TRBJ2-7|TRBV7-9
CASSATGGTYEQYF
TGTGCCAGCAGCGCGACAGGGGGGACCTACGAGCAGTACTTC
>NA|NA|TRBJ2-1|TRBV10-3
CAISDFSDNEQFF
TGTGCCATCAGTGACTTTAGCGACAATGAGCAGTTCTTC
>TRBD1|NA|TRBJ1-3|TRBV19
CATQTQGGYGNTIYF
TGTGCCACCCAGACCCAGGGGGGCTATGGAAACACCATATATTTT
>TRBD1|NA|TRBJ1-3|TRBV7-2
CASSLRPTGGLNTIYF
TGTGCCAGCAGCCTGAGACCGACAGGGGGCTTAAACACCATATATTTT
>TRBD1|NA|TRBJ2-3|TRBV29-1
CSVLDRAPSTDTQYF
TGCAGCGTTCTCGACAGGGCCCCCTCCACAGATACGCAGTATTTT
>TRBD2|NA|TRBJ2-1|TRBV19
CASSTGLGSFF
TGTGCCAGTAGTACCGGACTAGGGTCGTTCTTC
>TRBD2|NA|TRBJ2-3|TRBV4-1
CASSQESLAGGKYTDTQYF
TGCGCCAGCAGCCAAGAAAGTCTAGCGGGGGGCAAGTATACAGATACGCAGTATTTT
>TRBD1|once|TRBJ1-3|TRBV11-2
CASSSQGAQGNTIYF
TGTGCCAGCAGTTCACAGGGGGCGCAAGGAAACACCATATATTTT
>NA|NA|TRBJ2-5|TRBV29-1
CSVGAPGVGETQYF
TGCAGCGTCGGTGCCCCAGGGGTAGGAGAGACCCAGTACTTC
>NA|NA|TRBJ2-1|TRBV13
CASSRTSYNEQFF
TGTGCCAGCAGCCGGACATCCTACAATGAGCAGTTCTTC
>TRBD2|NA|TRBJ2-5|TRBV10-3
CAIKGSGGRETQYF
TGTGCCATCAAGGGTAGCGGGGGGCGGGAGACCCAGTACTTC
>TRBD2|NA|TRBJ2-3|TRBV7-9
CSSSFTGGDTQYF
TGTTCCAGCAGCTTCACCGGGGGGGATACGCAGTATTTT
>NA|NA|TRBJ1-5|TRBV4-2
CASSQDSMGGNQPQHF
TGTGCCAGCAGCCAAGACTCCATGGGAGGCAATCAGCCCCAGCATTTT
>TRBD2|NA|TRBJ2-5|TRBV2
CASSQPGLAARGAQYF
TGTGCCAGTAGTCAACCGGGACTAGCGGCGCGAGGGGCCCAGTACTTC